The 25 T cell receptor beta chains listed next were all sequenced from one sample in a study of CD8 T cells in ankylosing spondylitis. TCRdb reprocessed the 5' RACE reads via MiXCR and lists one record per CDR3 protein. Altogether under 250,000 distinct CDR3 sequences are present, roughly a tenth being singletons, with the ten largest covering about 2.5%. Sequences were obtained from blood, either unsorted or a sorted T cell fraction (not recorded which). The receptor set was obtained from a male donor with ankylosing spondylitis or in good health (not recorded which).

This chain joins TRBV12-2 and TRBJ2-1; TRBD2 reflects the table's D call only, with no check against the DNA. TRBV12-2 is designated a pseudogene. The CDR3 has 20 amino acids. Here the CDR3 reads CASRFQGLRDASNPGNEQFF. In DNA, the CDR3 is TGTGCAAGTCGCTTCCAGGGGCTGCGGGACGCATCAAACCCGGGCAATGAGCAGTTCTTC.

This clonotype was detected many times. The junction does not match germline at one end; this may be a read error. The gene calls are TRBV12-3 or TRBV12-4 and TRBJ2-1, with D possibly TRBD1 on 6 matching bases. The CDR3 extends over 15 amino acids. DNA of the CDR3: TGTGCCAGCAGCTTAGAGGGGGTGGGGTGGAATGAGCAGTTCTTC. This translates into CASSLEGVGWNEQFF.

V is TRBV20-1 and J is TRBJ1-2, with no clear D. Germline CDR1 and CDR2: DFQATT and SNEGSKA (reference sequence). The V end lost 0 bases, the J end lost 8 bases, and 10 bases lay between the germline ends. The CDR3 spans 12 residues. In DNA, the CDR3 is TGCAGTGCTAGAGATCGCGTCCTAGGCTACACCTTC. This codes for CSARDRVLGYTF.

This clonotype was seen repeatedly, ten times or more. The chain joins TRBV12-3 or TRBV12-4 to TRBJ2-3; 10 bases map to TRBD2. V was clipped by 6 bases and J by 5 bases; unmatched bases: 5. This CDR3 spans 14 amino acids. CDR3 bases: TGTGCCAGCAGCCCCGGGACTAGCGTAGATACGCAGTATTTT. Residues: CASSPGTSVDTQYF.

Here the CDR3 DNA reads TGCGCCAGCAGCTTGGCCACAGGGGGGAATGAGCAGTTCTTC. Translation: CASSLATGGNEQFF. The V call is TRBV5-1, the J call TRBJ2-1, with 8 bases that match TRBD1. The CDR3 is 14 amino acids. CDR1 is SGHRS, CDR2 YFSETQ, per germline. The V and J ends lost 0 bases and 7 bases, in that order; junction bases with no gene match: 3.

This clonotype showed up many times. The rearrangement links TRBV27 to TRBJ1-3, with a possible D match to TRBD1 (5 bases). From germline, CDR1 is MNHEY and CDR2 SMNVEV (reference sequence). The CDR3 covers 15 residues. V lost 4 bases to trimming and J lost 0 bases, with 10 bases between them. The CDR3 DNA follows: TGTGCCAGCAGTTCTGACAGTATCTCTGGAAACACCATATATTTT. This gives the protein CASSSDSISGNTIYF.

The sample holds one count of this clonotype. The CDR3 coding sequence is TGCGCCAGCAGCCTCACGACAGGGGGCGCCCAAAATGAGCAGTTCTTC. It codes for CASSLTTGGAQNEQFF. The rearrangement uses TRBV5-1 and TRBJ2-1; the match to TRBD1 covers 10 bases. The CDR3 length is 16 residues. The V segment lost 4 bases and the J segment 7 bases; nucleotides outside the gene matches: 11. Germline lookup yields CDR1 SGHRS and CDR2 YFSETQ.

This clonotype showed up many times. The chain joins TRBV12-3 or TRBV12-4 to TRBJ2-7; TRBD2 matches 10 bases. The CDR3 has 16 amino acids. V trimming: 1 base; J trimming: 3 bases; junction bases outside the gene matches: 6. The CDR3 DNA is TGTGCCAGCAGTTTAGGTCCTAGCGGGAGAATCTACGAGCAGTACTTC. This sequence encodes CASSLGPSGRIYEQYF.

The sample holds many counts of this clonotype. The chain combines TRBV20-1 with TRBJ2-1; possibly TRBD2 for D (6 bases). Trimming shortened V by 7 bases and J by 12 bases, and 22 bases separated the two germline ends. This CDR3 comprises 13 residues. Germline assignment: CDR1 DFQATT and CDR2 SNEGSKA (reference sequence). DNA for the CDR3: TGCAGTGTAATCCGGGACTCCACCGCGGGGCAGTTCTTC. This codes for CSVIRDSTAGQFF.

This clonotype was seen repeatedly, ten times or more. CDR3 in amino acids: CSARTGLNSNQPQHF. As DNA, the CDR3 is TGCAGTGCTAGGACAGGGCTGAATAGCAATCAGCCCCAGCATTTT. The chain recombines TRBV20-1 with TRBJ1-5; 7 nucleotides match TRBD1. Germline assignment: CDR1 DFQATT and CDR2 SNEGSKA (reference sequence). This CDR3 comprises 15 residues. J gave up 0 bases and V 3 bases, and 5 bases lay outside the gene matches.

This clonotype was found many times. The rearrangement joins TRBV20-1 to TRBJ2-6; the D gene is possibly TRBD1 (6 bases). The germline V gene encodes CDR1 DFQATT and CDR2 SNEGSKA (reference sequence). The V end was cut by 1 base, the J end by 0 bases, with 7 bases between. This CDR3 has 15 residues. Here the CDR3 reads CSARGTDSGANVLTF. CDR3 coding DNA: TGCAGTGCTAGAGGGACAGACTCTGGGGCCAACGTCCTGACTTTC.

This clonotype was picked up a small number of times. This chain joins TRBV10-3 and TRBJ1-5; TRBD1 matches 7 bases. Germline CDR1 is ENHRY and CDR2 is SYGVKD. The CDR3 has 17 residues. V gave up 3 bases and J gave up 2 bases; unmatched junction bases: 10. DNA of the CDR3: TGTGCCATCAGTGACGGTGGGAGGGGGCAGGGCAATCAGCCCCAGCATTTT. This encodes CAISDGGRGQGNQPQHF.

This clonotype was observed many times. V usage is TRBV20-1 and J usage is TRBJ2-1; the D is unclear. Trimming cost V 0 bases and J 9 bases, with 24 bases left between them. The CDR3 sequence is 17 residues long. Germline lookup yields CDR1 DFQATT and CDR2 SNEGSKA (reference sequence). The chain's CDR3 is CSARDPVTKAHPTEQFF. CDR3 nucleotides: TGCAGTGCTAGAGATCCAGTGACCAAGGCCCACCCCACTGAGCAGTTCTTC.

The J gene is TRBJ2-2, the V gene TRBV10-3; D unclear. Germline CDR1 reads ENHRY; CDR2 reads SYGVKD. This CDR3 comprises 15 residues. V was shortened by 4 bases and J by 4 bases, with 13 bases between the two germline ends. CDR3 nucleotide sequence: TGTGCCATCAGTGCAGGAGAGGTATTCACCGGGGAGCTGTTTTTT. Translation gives CAISAGEVFTGELFF.

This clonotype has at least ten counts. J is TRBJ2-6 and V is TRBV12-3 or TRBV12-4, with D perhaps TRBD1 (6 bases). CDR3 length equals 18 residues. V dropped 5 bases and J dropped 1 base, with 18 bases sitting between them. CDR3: CASSRSRSGDSGANVLTF. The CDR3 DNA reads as TGTGCCAGCAGTCGCTCGAGGTCAGGGGATTCTGGGGCCAACGTCCTGACTTTC.

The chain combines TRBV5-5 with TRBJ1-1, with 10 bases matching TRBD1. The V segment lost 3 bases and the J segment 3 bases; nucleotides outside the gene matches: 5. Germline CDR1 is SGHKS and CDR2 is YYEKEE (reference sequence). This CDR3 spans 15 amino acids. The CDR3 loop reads CASSWGQGSDTEAFF. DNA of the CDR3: TGTGCCAGCAGCTGGGGACAGGGGAGCGACACTGAAGCTTTCTTT.

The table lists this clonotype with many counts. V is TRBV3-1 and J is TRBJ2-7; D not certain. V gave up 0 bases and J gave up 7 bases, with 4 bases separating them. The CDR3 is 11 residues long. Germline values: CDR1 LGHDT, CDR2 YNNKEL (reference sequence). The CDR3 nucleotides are TGTGCCAGCAGCCAAGATCAAGAGCAGTACTTC. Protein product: CASSQDQEQYF.

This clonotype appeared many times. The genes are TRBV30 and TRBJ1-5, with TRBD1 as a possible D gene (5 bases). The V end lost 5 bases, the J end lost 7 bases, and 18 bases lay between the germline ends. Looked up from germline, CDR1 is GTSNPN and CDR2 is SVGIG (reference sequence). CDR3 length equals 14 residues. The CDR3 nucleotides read TGTGCCTGGGCTAAAGACGGGGGACGCCAGCCCCAGCATTTT. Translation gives CAWAKDGGRQPQHF. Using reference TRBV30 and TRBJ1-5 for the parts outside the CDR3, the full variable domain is SQTIHQWPATLVQPVGSPLSLECTVEGTSNPNLYWYRQAAGRGLQLLFYSVGIGQISSEVPQNLSASRPQDRQFILSSKKLLLSDSGFYLCAWAKDGGRQPQHFGDGTRLSIL.

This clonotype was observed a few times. In DNA form, the CDR3 reads TGTGCCAGTAGTATTAGGACAGTGAGGGGTTCCTACGAGCAGTACTTC. This codes for CASSIRTVRGSYEQYF. The chain uses TRBV19 and TRBJ2-7; tentatively, D is TRBD1 (6 bases). The CDR3 is made up of 16 amino acids. CDR1 is LNHDA and CDR2 is SQIVND in the germline V gene (reference sequence). Deletions cut 3 bases from V and 1 base from J, with 16 bases between.

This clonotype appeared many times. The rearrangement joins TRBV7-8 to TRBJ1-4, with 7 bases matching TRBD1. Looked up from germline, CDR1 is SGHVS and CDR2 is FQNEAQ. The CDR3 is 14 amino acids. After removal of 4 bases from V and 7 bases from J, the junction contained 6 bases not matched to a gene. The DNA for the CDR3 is TGTGCCAGCAGCTCCGGGACAGCACTTGAAAAACTGTTTTTT. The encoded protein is CASSSGTALEKLFF.

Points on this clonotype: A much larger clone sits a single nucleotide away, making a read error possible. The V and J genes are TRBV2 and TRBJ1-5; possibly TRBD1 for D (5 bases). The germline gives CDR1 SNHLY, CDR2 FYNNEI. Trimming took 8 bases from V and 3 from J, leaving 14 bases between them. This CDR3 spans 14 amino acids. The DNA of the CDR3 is TGTGCCAGCCGGGACGGGGGGAACAATCAGCCCCAGCATTTT. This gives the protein CASRDGGNNQPQHF.

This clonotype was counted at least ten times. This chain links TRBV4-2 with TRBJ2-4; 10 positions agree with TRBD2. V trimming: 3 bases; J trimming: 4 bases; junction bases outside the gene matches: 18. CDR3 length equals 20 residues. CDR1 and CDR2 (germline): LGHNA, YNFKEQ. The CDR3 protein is CASSQSYGTSVTLGKNIQYF. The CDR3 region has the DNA TGTGCCAGCAGCCAGTCGTACGGGACTAGCGTTACCCTTGGGAAAAACATTCAGTACTTC.

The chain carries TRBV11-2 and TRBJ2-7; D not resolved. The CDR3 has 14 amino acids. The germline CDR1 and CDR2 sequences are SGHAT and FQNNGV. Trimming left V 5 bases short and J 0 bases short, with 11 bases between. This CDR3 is CASSLDGLSYEQYF. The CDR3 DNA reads TGTGCCAGCAGCCTGGACGGCCTCTCCTACGAGCAGTACTTC.

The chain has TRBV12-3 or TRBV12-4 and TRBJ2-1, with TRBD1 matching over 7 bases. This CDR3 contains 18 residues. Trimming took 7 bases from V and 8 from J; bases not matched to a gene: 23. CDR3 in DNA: TGTGCCAGCAACTTATCCTTCGACTCCGGGACAGTCTTCGATGAGCAGTTCTTC. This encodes CASNLSFDSGTVFDEQFF.

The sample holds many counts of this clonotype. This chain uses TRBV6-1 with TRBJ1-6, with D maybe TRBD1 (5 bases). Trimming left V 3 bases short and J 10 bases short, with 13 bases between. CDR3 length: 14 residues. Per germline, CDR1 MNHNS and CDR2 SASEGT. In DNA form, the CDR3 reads TGTGCCAGCAGTGAGGGAGGGAGGGACTCACCCCTCCACTTT. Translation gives CASSEGGRDSPLHF.